What follows is one T cell receptor (beta chain) and its context. The antigen is undetermined. The sample is drawn from a study of shared clonotypes between healthy human individuals. Study-wide results and caveats: A reduction in generation probabilities was seen for non-shared clonotypes relative to those shared by all four donors. Estimated richness was generally greater in naive than memory subsets.

Profiling relied on immunoSEQ multiplex PCR, and the TCRdb table lists in-frame clones only, not all of them. The sample has millions of clones, approximately 95% seen once. V was pared by 2 bases and J by 0 bases, with 6 bases of the junction left unmatched. The CDR3 length is 19 residues. CDR1 is MGHRA and CDR2 is YSYEKL in the germline V gene. All the donors were Caucasian adults who lived in Nashville, Tennessee. The material sequenced was naive CD4+ T cells from PBMCs. As for subset: CD45RA+ positively selected. This sequence was found in a man aged 18-30 years in good health. Some clones in this sample may be carry-over from other donors' samples. This chain uses TRBV4-1 with TRBJ2-1, with 14 bases identical to TRBD2. The DNA for the CDR3 is TGCGCCAGCAGCCAATTGGGACTAGCGGGAGTTTTCTCCTACAATGAGCAGTTCTTC. This encodes CASSQLGLAGVFSYNEQFF.